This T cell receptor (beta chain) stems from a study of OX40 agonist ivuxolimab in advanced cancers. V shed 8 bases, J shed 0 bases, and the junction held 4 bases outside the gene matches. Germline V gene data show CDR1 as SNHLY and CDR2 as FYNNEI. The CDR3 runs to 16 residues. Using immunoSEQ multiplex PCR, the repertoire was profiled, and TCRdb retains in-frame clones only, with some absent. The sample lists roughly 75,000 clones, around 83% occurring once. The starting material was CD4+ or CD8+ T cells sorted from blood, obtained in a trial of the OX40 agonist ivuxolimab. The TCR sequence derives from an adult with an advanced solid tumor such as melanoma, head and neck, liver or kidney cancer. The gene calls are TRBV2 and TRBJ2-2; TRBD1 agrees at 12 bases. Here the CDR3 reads CASSGTGGSNTGELFF. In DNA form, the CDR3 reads TGTGCCAGCTCGGGGACAGGGGGCTCGAACACCGGGGAGCTGTTTTTT.